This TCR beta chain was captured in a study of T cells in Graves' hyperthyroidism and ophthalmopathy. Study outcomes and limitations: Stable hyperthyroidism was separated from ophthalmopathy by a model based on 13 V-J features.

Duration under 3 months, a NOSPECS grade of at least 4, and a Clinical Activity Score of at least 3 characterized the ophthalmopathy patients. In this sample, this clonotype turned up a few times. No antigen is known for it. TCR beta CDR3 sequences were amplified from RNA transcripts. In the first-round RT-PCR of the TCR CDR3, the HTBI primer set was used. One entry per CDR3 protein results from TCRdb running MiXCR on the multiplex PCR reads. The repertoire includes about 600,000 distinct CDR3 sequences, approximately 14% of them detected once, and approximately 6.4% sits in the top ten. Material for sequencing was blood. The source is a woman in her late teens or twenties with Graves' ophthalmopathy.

CDR3 in amino acids: CASSQGRQDRETQYF. The CDR3 DNA is TGCGCCAGCAGCCAAGGGAGACAGGACAGGGAGACCCAGTACTTC. The rearrangement joins TRBV4-1 to TRBJ2-5; 7 nucleotides match TRBD1. With V trimmed by 1 base and J by 5 bases, 7 bases remained unmatched. The germline gives CDR1 MGHRA, CDR2 YSYEKL. CDR3 length: 15 residues.